The present TCR beta chain was sequenced within a study of cytomegalovirus exposure and HLA in healthy donors (dated by TCRdb to between 2016 and 2019). Study-level background: According to a later analysis, the roughly 120 validation repertoires were produced on the same platform as the approximately 620 repertoires of the first cohort. Besides the first cohort of 666 subjects, a separate validation cohort made up of 120 different subjects was used. To predict cytomegalovirus infection status, the study brought together high-throughput TCR immunosequencing, statistical association of individual TCRs with disease status, and machine learning. The aim of the study was to test whether cataloging public T cell receptors could identify signatures of past pathogen exposure.

The library was obtained by the immunoSEQ multiplex PCR assay. Under the source paper's analysis protocol: A statistical classification framework was built to diagnose cytomegalovirus status from the catalog of TCR beta chain sequences. Sourced from immuneACCESS, this table was stored by TCRdb with only in-frame sequences that have V and J called. A share of the clones is absent; for the studies checked, an unresolved V gene accounts for under half, and the remainder has no known explanation. V and J calls and clone size are given by that table; D and trimming were obtained from the DNA. The sample has about 260,000 clones on record, roughly 87% of them singletons. Approximately 3% of the sample lies in the top ten. The germline V gene (reference sequence) provides CDR1 MNHEY and CDR2 SMNVEV. V is clipped by 5 bases and J by 2 bases, and the sequence between their germline boundaries is 15 bases long. The CDR3 sequence holds 15 residues, the cysteine and phenylalanine included. The read is trimmed to its CDR3 DNA, 45 bases read in frame from base 1.

Separate from the approximately 690-subject first cohort, the validation cohort of around 130 subjects was the group to which the donors belonged. What the study reported, not specific to this receptor: Most TCR sequences were observed very rarely across donors, whereas some public TCRs were present in many individuals. It was suggested by the authors that the approach could potentially be generalized to other disease states and immunological phenotypes. In vitro tests confirmed that three of the cytomegalovirus-associated TCR beta chains recognize cytomegalovirus antigens. A later analysis found that TCRs clustered in the first cohort also tended to co-occur in the 120 validation repertoires, with 94% of cluster scores above 0. A later analysis lacked HLA typing for the validation cohort, so it scored co-occurrence in that cohort across all 110 or so repertoires. The classifier was reported to diagnose cytomegalovirus status with high specificity and sensitivity in both the original and validation cohorts. The study gave a list of around 170 TCR beta chains associated with cytomegalovirus.

Worth noting for this clone: Its antigen target is currently unknown. There are no base qualities to consult, and no much larger clone falls within one base.

The TCR comes from a woman aged 30 to 39 in good health and CMV-seronegative. The rearranged chain carries TRBV27 and TRBJ1-2; the D region possibly corresponds to TRBD1 (6 bases align). Sequencing was done on a sample of PBMCs. CDR3 protein: CASSLDTGQNYGYTF. The nucleotides read TGTGCCAGCAGTCTCGATACCGGACAGAACTATGGCTACACCTTC.